The 19 T cell receptor beta chains reported below all come from one sample, sequenced in a study of shared clonotypes between healthy human individuals (TCRdb year 2020). Library preparation was by the immunoSEQ multiplex PCR assay. TCRdb retrieved this table from immuneACCESS and kept in-frame rearrangements only. Not all clones are present; in checked studies, unresolved V genes account for under half, and no reason is known for the remainder. The sample includes roughly 1 million clones, with around 76% observed a single time. 1.4% of the sample is held by the ten biggest clonotypes. The sequenced sample was memory CD4+ T cells sorted from blood. The cell subset or site label, read with the paper, signifies: CD45RA-negative fraction. These receptors all come from a man younger than 35 in good health.

The chain uses TRBV10-2 and TRBJ2-1; 8 bases line up with TRBD2. The CDR3 runs 14 residues. CDR1 WSHSY and CDR2 SAAADI come from the germline V gene. Here the CDR3 DNA reads TGCAGTTGCGGCGGGACTAGGACCTACAATGAGCAGTTCTTC. Translating gives CSCGGTRTYNEQFF.

The count of this clone is one. V usage is TRBV18 and J usage is TRBJ1-2; the D is unclear. The CDR3 is made up of 13 amino acids. Trimming removed 3 bases at V and 6 bases at J, with 11 bases between. Germline V lookup: CDR1 KGHSH, CDR2 LQKENI. This chain's CDR3 is CASSPAVLNGYTF. The DNA for the CDR3 is TGTGCCAGCTCACCGGCGGTACTGAATGGCTACACCTTC.

As concerns this clone: The identical CDR3 is also encoded by other nucleotide sequences in the sample. V usage is TRBV7-8 and J usage is TRBJ2-7, with D perhaps matching TRBD1 or TRBD2 (5 bases each). Trimming removed 6 bases from V and 0 bases from J, with 12 bases in between. The CDR3 runs 14 residues. The germline gives CDR1 SGHVS, CDR2 FQNEAQ. CDR3 DNA: TGTGCCAGCAGTCTAGGGACGTCCTCCTACGAGCAGTACTTC. The encoded protein is CASSLGTSSYEQYF.

This clone was picked up a small number of times. V is TRBV10-3 and J is TRBJ2-3; maybe TRBD2 (5 bases). Trimming pared 6 bases from V and 2 bases from J, leaving 15 bases between. Germline CDR1 ENHRY, CDR2 SYGVKD. This CDR3 has 15 amino acids. The CDR3 loop reads CAISPGRTDTDTQYF. In DNA form, the CDR3 reads TGTGCCATCAGCCCGGGGAGAACGGACACAGATACGCAGTATTTT.

This clone was picked up one time. The chain combines TRBV18 with TRBJ2-7; 7 bases align to TRBD1. The CDR3 is 14 residues long. CDR1 KGHSH and CDR2 LQKENI come from the germline V gene. The trim removed 0 bases at V and 2 bases at J, leaving 1 base unmatched. Here the CDR3 DNA reads TGTGCCAGCTCACCACCGACAGGGCCCTACGAGCAGTACTTC. This sequence encodes CASSPPTGPYEQYF.

For this clone: One junction end disagrees with the germline gene, perhaps due to a read error. This rearrangement joins TRBV4-1 to TRBJ2-7; 8 bases agree with TRBD1. This CDR3 region has 15 residues. Looked up from germline, CDR1 is MGHRA and CDR2 is YSYEKL. Here the CDR3 DNA reads TGCGCCAGCACCCAATCCCGGGACAGGTTGAACGAGCAGTACTTC. The encoded protein is CASTQSRDRLNEQYF.

The J gene is TRBJ1-2, the V gene TRBV5-1, with D maybe TRBD1 (6 bases). Between the trimmed V and J ends, which lost 4 bases and 5 bases, there was a span of 15 bases. From germline, CDR1 is SGHRS and CDR2 YFSETQ. CDR3 length: 14 residues. The CDR3 nucleotides read TGCGCCAGCAGCATCGGGGGCACTCCTTATGGCTACACCTTC. Translation gives CASSIGGTPYGYTF.

This chain links TRBV10-3 with TRBJ2-2; D is possibly TRBD1 (5 bases). Germline CDR1 and CDR2: ENHRY and SYGVKD. There are 14 residues in the CDR3. V lost 6 bases, J lost 0 bases, and 8 bases lay in between. DNA of the CDR3: TGTGCCATCAGCCGGACATCGAACACCGGGGAGCTGTTTTTT. Its protein product is CAISRTSNTGELFF.

The chain has TRBV6-1 and TRBJ1-2, with D perhaps TRBD1 (5 bases). V was shortened by 8 bases and J by 7 bases, with 11 bases between the two germline ends. There are 11 residues in the CDR3. Germline CDR1 reads MNHNS; CDR2 reads SASEGT. CDR3 in DNA: TGTGCCAGCCGGTCAGGGTCTGGCTACACCTTC. Protein sequence: CASRSGSGYTF.

The rearrangement uses TRBV28 and TRBJ1-1, with D possibly being TRBD1 (6 bases). The length of the CDR3 is 14 residues. V was shortened by 5 bases and J by 1 base, with 11 bases between the two germline ends. Germline values: CDR1 MDHEN, CDR2 SYDVKM. DNA of the CDR3: TGTGCCAGCAGTCCTCGGACAGAGAACACTGAAGCTTTCTTT. Protein sequence: CASSPRTENTEAFF.

This chain joins TRBV6-5 and TRBJ2-2; D possibly corresponds to TRBD2 (6 bases). CDR1 and CDR2 (germline): MNHEY, SVGAGI. The CDR3 spans 12 residues. Trimming left V 8 bases short and J 6 bases short, with 10 bases between. This chain's CDR3 is CASGGEAGELFF. The DNA of the CDR3 is TGTGCCAGCGGCGGGGAAGCCGGGGAGCTGTTTTTT.

This clone was counted a single time. The chain is built from TRBV6-5 and TRBJ2-2, with a tentative D call TRBD1 (5 bases). Looked up from germline, CDR1 is MNHEY and CDR2 is SVGAGI. The germline V and J ends were trimmed by 2 bases and 4 bases, with 11 bases remaining between them. The CDR3 is 15 residues long. CDR3 sequence reads: CASSYQGWGTGELFF. As DNA, the CDR3 is TGTGCCAGCAGTTACCAGGGTTGGGGCACCGGGGAGCTGTTTTTT.

Only one count was recorded for this clone. The chain has TRBV23-1 and TRBJ2-7; D may be TRBD1 (5 bases). TRBV23-1 is an ORF, and what it does is uncertain. V was clipped by 3 bases and J by 5 bases, with 20 bases between them. The CDR3 spans 16 residues. The CDR3 region is CASSQIGQGQGNEQYF. In nucleotides, the CDR3 is TGCGCCAGCAGTCAGATAGGGCAGGGTCAGGGCAACGAGCAGTACTTC.

This chain connects TRBV9 to TRBJ1-6; D remains unclear. The CDR3 contains 13 residues. V lost 7 bases and J lost 0, with 5 bases in between. Germline-derived CDR1 and CDR2 are SGDLS and YYNGEE. DNA of the CDR3: TGTGCCAGCGCTTACTCCTATAATTCACCCCTCCACTTT. It is translated as CASAYSYNSPLHF.

The chain employs TRBV4-3 and TRBJ2-1, with 13 nucleotides matching TRBD2. V dropped 0 bases and J dropped 0; count of bases not matched to a gene: 8. The CDR3 runs 20 residues. Germline-derived CDR1 and CDR2 are LGHNA and YSLEER. The CDR3 DNA sequence: TGCGCCAGCAGCCAAGATCGGCGGACTAGCGGGAGCCCCTCCTACAATGAGCAGTTCTTC. The encoded protein is CASSQDRRTSGSPSYNEQFF.

The gene calls are TRBV7-8 and TRBJ1-5; the D is unclear. This CDR3 is built from 15 residues. The germline V gene has CDR1 SGHVS and CDR2 FQNEAQ. V was cut by 5 bases and J by 7 bases, with 18 bases left in between. The CDR3 loop is CASSHARFGFQPQHF. In DNA, the CDR3 is TGTGCCAGCAGCCACGCCCGGTTTGGGTTCCAGCCCCAGCATTTT.

V gene TRBV19 combines with J gene TRBJ1-2; 8 bases are a match to TRBD1. Germline CDR1 and CDR2: LNHDA and SQIVND (reference sequence). The CDR3 runs to 14 residues. V shed 7 bases, J shed 2 bases, and the junction held 6 bases outside the gene matches. CDR3 bases: TGTGCCAGTACCTCGACAGGGGCCAACTATGGCTACACCTTC. The encoded protein is CASTSTGANYGYTF.

V and J are TRBV4-3 and TRBJ2-2, with TRBD2 identical over 8 bases. Germline CDR1 reads LGHNA; CDR2 reads YSLEER. Trimming cost V 4 bases and J 4 bases; bases outside gene matches: 5. This CDR3 region has 15 residues. The DNA of the CDR3 is TGCGCCAGCAGCCCGAGCGGGAGTGGCACCGGGGAGCTGTTTTTT. Its protein product is CASSPSGSGTGELFF.

This clone was seen only once. DNA of the CDR3: TGTGCCAGCAGTGAATATAGGGGCGGGAGCATCAACAATGAGCAGTTCTTC. Translating gives CASSEYRGGSINNEQFF. The V and J genes are TRBV25-1 and TRBJ2-1; 7 bases align to TRBD2. Looked up from germline, CDR1 is MGHDK and CDR2 is SYGVNS. V was clipped by 0 bases and J by 5 bases; unmatched bases: 10. The CDR3 covers 17 residues.